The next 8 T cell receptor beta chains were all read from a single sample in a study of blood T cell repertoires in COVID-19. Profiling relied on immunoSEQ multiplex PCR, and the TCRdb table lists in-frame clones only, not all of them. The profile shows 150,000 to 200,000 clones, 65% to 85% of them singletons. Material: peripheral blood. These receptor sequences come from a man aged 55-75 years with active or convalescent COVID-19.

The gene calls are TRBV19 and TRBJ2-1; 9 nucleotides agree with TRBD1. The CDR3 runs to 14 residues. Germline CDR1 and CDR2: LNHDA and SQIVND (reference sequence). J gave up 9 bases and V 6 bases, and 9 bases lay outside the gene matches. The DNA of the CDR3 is TGTGCCAGTAGGGGACAGGGCTGGCGTGGTGAGCAGTTCTTC. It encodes CASRGQGWRGEQFF.

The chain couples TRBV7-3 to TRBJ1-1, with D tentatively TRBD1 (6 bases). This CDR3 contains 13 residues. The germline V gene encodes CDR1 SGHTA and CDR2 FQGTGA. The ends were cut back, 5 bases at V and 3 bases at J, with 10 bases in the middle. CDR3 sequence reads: CASSKQGDTEAFF. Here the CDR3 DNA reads TGTGCCAGCAGCAAACAGGGAGACACTGAAGCTTTCTTT.

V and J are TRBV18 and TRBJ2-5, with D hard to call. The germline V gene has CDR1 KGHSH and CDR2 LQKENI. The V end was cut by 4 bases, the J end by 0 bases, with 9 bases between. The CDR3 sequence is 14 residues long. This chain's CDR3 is CASSLANYQETQYF. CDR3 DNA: TGTGCCAGCTCACTTGCCAACTACCAAGAGACCCAGTACTTC.

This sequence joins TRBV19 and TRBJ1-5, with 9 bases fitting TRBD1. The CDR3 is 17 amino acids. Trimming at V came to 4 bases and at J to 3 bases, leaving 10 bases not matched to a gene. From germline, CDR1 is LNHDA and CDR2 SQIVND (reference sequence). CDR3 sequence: CASSTGTGSLANQPQHF. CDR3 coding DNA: TGTGCCAGTAGTACTGGGACAGGGTCTCTTGCCAATCAGCCCCAGCATTTT.

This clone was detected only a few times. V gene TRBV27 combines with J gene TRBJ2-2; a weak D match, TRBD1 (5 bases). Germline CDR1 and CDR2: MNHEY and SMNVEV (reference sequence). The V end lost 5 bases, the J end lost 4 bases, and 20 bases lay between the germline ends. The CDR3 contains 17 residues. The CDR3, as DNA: TGTGCCAGCAGTCTCTCCAAGGTGTGGGGCGTCACCGGGGAGCTGTTTTTT. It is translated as CASSLSKVWGVTGELFF.

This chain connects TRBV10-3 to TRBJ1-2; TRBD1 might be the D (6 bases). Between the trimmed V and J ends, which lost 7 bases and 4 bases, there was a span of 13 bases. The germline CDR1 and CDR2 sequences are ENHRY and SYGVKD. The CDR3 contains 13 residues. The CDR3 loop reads CAIMGRGGYGYTF. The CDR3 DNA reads TGTGCCATCATGGGCAGGGGTGGCTATGGCTACACCTTC.

CDR3 sequence reads: CASSVTSGQGILNEQFF. The CDR3 coding sequence is TGTGCCAGCAGCGTAACCTCGGGACAGGGTATTCTTAATGAGCAGTTCTTC. The chain couples TRBV9 to TRBJ2-1; 9 nucleotides line up with TRBD1. Germline CDR1 and CDR2: SGDLS and YYNGEE. V gave up 1 base and J gave up 7 bases; unmatched junction bases: 12. This CDR3 contains 17 residues.

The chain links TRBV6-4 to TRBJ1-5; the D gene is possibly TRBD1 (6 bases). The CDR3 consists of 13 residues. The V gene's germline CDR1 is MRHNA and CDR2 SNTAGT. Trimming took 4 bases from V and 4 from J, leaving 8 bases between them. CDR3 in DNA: TGTGCCAGCAGTGTCGACAGGAATCAGCCCCAGCATTTT. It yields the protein CASSVDRNQPQHF.